The 26 T cell receptor beta chains given below trace back to one sample, sequenced in a study of graft-versus-host responses after intestinal transplantation. Here immunoSEQ multiplex PCR was the method, and the copy in TCRdb shows in-frame clones only, minus some. The sample shows 15,000 to 20,000 clones, 90% of them seen only once. The sequenced sample was PBMCs, obtained more than 350 days after transplant. Every receptor here comes from a human patient who received an intestinal transplant, so some T cells may come from the graft donor.

The chain couples TRBV29-1 to TRBJ2-5; 8 bases align to TRBD2. CDR3 length: 15 amino acids. CDR1 and CDR2 from the germline V gene are SQVTM and ANQGSEA. V gave up 8 bases and J gave up 4 bases; unmatched junction bases: 15. CDR3 in amino acids: CSLRGGGGHRETQYF. Written as DNA, the CDR3 is TGCAGCCTACGGGGGGGAGGTGGCCATAGAGAGACCCAGTACTTC.

This clone was recorded only once. The J gene is TRBJ1-2, the V gene TRBV18, with D possibly matching TRBD1 (5 bases). V was pared by 2 bases and J by 4 bases, with 23 bases between. Germline V gene data show CDR1 as KGHSH and CDR2 as LQKENI. CDR3 size: 18 residues. The CDR3 sequence is CASSPSAAGSKGPYGYTF. The DNA for the CDR3 is TGTGCCAGCTCACCATCTGCGGCAGGGTCTAAAGGTCCCTATGGCTACACCTTC.

This chain uses TRBV5-4 with TRBJ2-1; D may be TRBD1 (6 bases). CDR1 is SGHNT, CDR2 YYREEE, per germline (reference sequence). CDR3 length equals 16 residues. Trimming shortened V by 5 bases and J by 0 bases, and 15 bases separated the two germline ends. This CDR3 is CASRLIQGPSYNEQFF. CDR3 coding DNA: TGTGCCAGCAGGCTAATACAGGGTCCCTCCTACAATGAGCAGTTCTTC.

The chain joins TRBV6-1 to TRBJ1-2; a possible D gene is TRBD1 (6 bases). Trimming pared 3 bases from V and 6 bases from J, leaving 14 bases between. Per germline, CDR1 MNHNS and CDR2 SASEGT. This CDR3 is 14 amino acids long. The CDR3 bases are TGTGCCAGCAGTGAGGGGGGCGCTTCCGATGGCTACACCTTC. This gives the protein CASSEGGASDGYTF.

The chain links TRBV5-1 to TRBJ1-2; 9 nucleotides align to TRBD1. The CDR3 is 11 residues long. After removal of 9 bases from V and 7 bases from J, the junction contained 4 bases not matched to a gene. Germline lookup yields CDR1 SGHRS and CDR2 YFSETQ. In DNA, the CDR3 is TGCGCCACACAGGGGGCCGGTGGCTACACCTTC. This codes for CATQGAGGYTF. Filled out from reference TRBV5-1 and TRBJ1-2, the complete variable domain reads KAGVTQTPRYLIKTRGQQVTLSCSPISGHRSVSWYQQTPGQGLQFLFEYFSETQRNKGNFPGRFSGRQFSNSRSEMNVSTLELGDSALYLCATQGAGGYTFGSGTRLTVV.

The DNA of the CDR3 is TGTGCCAGCAGAATCGAGGGAGGCAACCTCCACTTT. It specifies CASRIEGGNLHF. The chain links TRBV11-3 to TRBJ1-6, with no clear D. CDR1 SGHNT and CDR2 YENEEA come from the germline V gene. The CDR3 has 12 residues. The V end lost 6 bases, the J end lost 15 bases, and 15 bases lay between the germline ends.

The gene calls are TRBV6-6 and TRBJ2-3; no firm D call. The length of the CDR3 is 14 residues. Trimming took off 2 bases at V and 2 bases at J, with 8 bases between the two ends. CDR1 and CDR2 from the germline V gene are MNHNY and SVGAGI (reference sequence). The CDR3 nucleotides read TGTGCCAGCAGTTACGGGTCGGCCACAGATACGCAGTATTTT. Translation: CASSYGSATDTQYF.

The V and J genes are TRBV6-6 and TRBJ1-2, with D unresolved. The germline V gene has CDR1 MNHNY and CDR2 SVGAGI (reference sequence). Trimming stripped 0 bases from V and 5 bases from J, with 7 bases between. This CDR3 region has 13 residues. The CDR3 reads CASSYSKQYGYTF. DNA for the CDR3: TGTGCCAGCAGTTACTCGAAACAGTATGGCTACACCTTC.

CDR3 nucleotide sequence: TGTGCCAGCAGCTTGGGAACAGGGCCCGGAGACATTCAGTACTTC. Amino acid sequence: CASSLGTGPGDIQYF. This rearrangement joins TRBV11-2 to TRBJ2-4; tentatively, D is TRBD1 (6 bases). The V gene lost 3 bases and the J gene lost 8 bases, with 17 bases spanning the gap. This CDR3 region has 15 residues. Germline V gene data show CDR1 as SGHAT and CDR2 as FQNNGV.

The V gene is TRBV7-8, the J gene TRBJ2-5; 8 nucleotides match TRBD2. The germline CDR1 and CDR2 sequences are SGHVS and FQNEAQ. This CDR3 is 15 amino acids long. Trimming took 1 base from V and 5 from J; bases not matched to a gene: 6. The CDR3 sequence: CASSLVAGGWETQYF. CDR3 DNA sequence: TGTGCCAGCAGCTTAGTGGCGGGAGGATGGGAGACCCAGTACTTC.

The chain is built from TRBV6-1 and TRBJ1-3; no firm D call. Trimming cost V 3 bases and J 2 bases, with 5 bases left between them. CDR3 length equals 13 residues. Per the germline V gene, CDR1 is MNHNS and CDR2 is SASEGT. The CDR3 nucleotides are TGTGCCAGCAGTGAGGCCGCTGGAAACACCATATATTTT. Amino acid sequence: CASSEAAGNTIYF.

In nucleotides, the CDR3 is TGTGCCAGCAGCCCGTCCAAGGTGAGCTCCTACAATGAGCAGTTCTTC. It translates to CASSPSKVSSYNEQFF. The V and J genes are TRBV7-2 and TRBJ2-1, with no clear D. The V gene's germline CDR1 is SGHTA and CDR2 FQGNSA. V was cut by 5 bases and J by 0 bases, with 14 bases left in between. This CDR3 region has 16 residues.

The gene calls are TRBV10-2 and TRBJ2-7; a weak D match, TRBD2 (6 bases). There are 12 residues in the CDR3. With 3 bases removed from V and 7 bases from J, the gap between germline ends came to 10 bases. Per germline, CDR1 WSHSY and CDR2 SAAADI. The CDR3 loop is CASSDVGGEQYF. The DNA of the CDR3 is TGCGCCAGCAGTGATGTCGGGGGAGAGCAGTACTTC.

The sample holds one count of this clone. The gene calls are TRBV28 and TRBJ2-5; D ambiguous. Germline V CDR1 and CDR2: MDHEN, SYDVKM. Between the trimmed V and J ends, which lost 5 bases and 2 bases, there was a span of 3 bases. The CDR3 has 11 residues. In nucleotides, the CDR3 is TGTGCCAGCAGTCCTCAAGAGACCCAGTACTTC. This sequence encodes CASSPQETQYF. Variable domain in full (rest from reference TRBV28 and TRBJ2-5): DVKVTQSSRYLVKRTGEKVFLECVQDMDHENMFWYRQDPGLGLRLIYFSYDVKMKEKGDIPEGYSVSREKKERFSLILESASTNQTSMYLCASSPQETQYFGPGTRLLVL.

This chain connects TRBV9 to TRBJ1-2; unclear D gene. This CDR3 contains 14 residues. V lost 3 bases and J 8 bases, leaving 17 bases between the germline ends. Germline V gene data show CDR1 as SGDLS and CDR2 as YYNGEE. CDR3 loop: CASSALRLAEGYTF. The CDR3 nucleotides are TGTGCCAGCAGCGCCCTCAGGCTGGCGGAGGGCTACACCTTC. The full variable domain, its missing parts supplied by reference TRBV9 and TRBJ1-2, is DSGVTQTPKHLITATGQRVTLRCSPRSGDLSVYWYQQSLDQGLQFLIQYYNGEERAKGNILERFSAQQFPDLHSELNLSSLELGDSALYFCASSALRLAEGYTFGSGTRLTVV.

The chain is built from TRBV7-6 and TRBJ2-7; tentative D call: TRBD1 (6 bases). CDR1 is SGHVS and CDR2 is FNYEAQ in the germline V gene. V was trimmed by 1 base and J by 9 bases, leaving 10 bases between them. There are 12 residues in the CDR3. The CDR3 region has the DNA TGTGCCAGCAGCTTAGAAGGGACAAGGCAGTACTTC. Its translation: CASSLEGTRQYF.

The rearrangement joins TRBV6-5 to TRBJ1-1; 9 bases map to TRBD1. V lost 5 bases and J lost 1; bases outside the gene matches: 2. Germline V gene data show CDR1 as MNHEY and CDR2 as SVGAGI. This CDR3 has 14 residues. The CDR3 region is CASSVQGANTEAFF. The CDR3 nucleotides are TGTGCCAGCAGTGTACAGGGGGCGAACACTGAAGCTTTCTTT.

This chain links TRBV2 with TRBJ1-5; TRBD1 might be the D (6 bases). V was cut by 4 bases and J by 4 bases, with 11 bases left in between. CDR3 size: 14 residues. Germline V gene sequence: CDR1 SNHLY, CDR2 FYNNEI. The CDR3 sequence: CASSGDNYNQPQHF. CDR3 bases: TGTGCCAGCAGTGGGGACAACTATAATCAGCCCCAGCATTTT. Complete variable domain (other parts from reference TRBV2 and TRBJ1-5): EPEVTQTPSHQVTQMGQEVILRCVPISNHLYFYWYRQILGQKVEFLVSFYNNEISEKSEIFDDQFSVERPDGSNFTLKIRSTKLEDSAMYFCASSGDNYNQPQHFGDGTRLSIL.

V gene TRBV2 combines with J gene TRBJ2-3; 13 bases are a match to TRBD2. Trimming cost V 6 bases and J 1 base; bases outside gene matches: 13. In germline, CDR1 is SNHLY, CDR2 FYNNEI. The CDR3 length is 19 residues. In DNA, the CDR3 is TGTGCCAGCAGGTCCCCCGGGACTAGCGGGGCGCAGCGCACAGATACGCAGTATTTT. Its translation: CASRSPGTSGAQRTDTQYF.

The rearrangement uses TRBV19 and TRBJ1-1; D is perhaps TRBD1 (5 bases). The CDR3 is 13 amino acids. CDR1 and CDR2 (germline): LNHDA, SQIVND (reference sequence). The V gene lost 3 bases and the J gene lost 1 base, with 6 bases spanning the gap. The DNA of the CDR3 is TGTGCCAGTAGTATGAGGGGGAACACTGAAGCTTTCTTT. It is translated as CASSMRGNTEAFF.

The chain carries TRBV4-1 and TRBJ2-7; D possibly corresponds to TRBD2 (6 bases). The CDR3 covers 13 residues. The germline gives CDR1 MGHRA, CDR2 YSYEKL. Trimming took off 1 base at V and 9 bases at J, with 13 bases between the two ends. In nucleotides, the CDR3 is TGCGCCAGCAGCCAAGGCGGGTTGGGGGGGCAGTACTTC. Protein product: CASSQGGLGGQYF.

The chain joins TRBV28 to TRBJ1-2; TRBD1 agrees at 12 bases. The CDR3 runs 16 residues. CDR1 MDHEN and CDR2 SYDVKM come from the germline V gene. The V gene end was trimmed by 5 bases and the J gene end by 7 bases; junction bases not matched to a gene: 11. The CDR3 region is CASSALPGTGGSGYTF. For the CDR3, the DNA is TGTGCCAGCAGTGCTCTCCCCGGGACAGGGGGCTCTGGCTACACCTTC.

This clone was counted once. The chain carries TRBV7-2 and TRBJ1-1, with 8 bases aligning to TRBD1. The V and J ends lost 3 bases and 6 bases, in that order; junction bases with no gene match: 3. CDR3 length: 13 amino acids. Germline CDR1 and CDR2: SGHTA and FQGNSA. CDR3 bases: TGTGCCAGCAGCTTGGACAGGGAGGCTGAAGCTTTCTTT. It codes for CASSLDREAEAFF.

The chain is built from TRBV30 and TRBJ1-3; D ambiguous. V was pared by 0 bases and J by 2 bases, with 11 bases between. Germline V gives CDR1 GTSNPN, CDR2 SVGIG (reference sequence). This CDR3 comprises 15 residues. The CDR3 bases are TGTGCCTGGAGTGTCGGGAGTAATGCTGGAAACACCATATATTTT. It yields the protein CAWSVGSNAGNTIYF.

The chain recombines TRBV4-2 with TRBJ1-2; 7 nucleotides line up with TRBD1. Germline CDR1 reads LGHNA; CDR2 reads YNFKEQ. CDR3 length: 17 residues. Trimming cost V 4 bases and J 1 base; bases outside gene matches: 12. The CDR3 reads CASSLGNGQAINYGYTF. The CDR3 DNA reads TGTGCCAGCAGCCTTGGTAACGGACAGGCCATTAACTATGGCTACACCTTC.

The DNA for the CDR3 is TGCGCCAGCAGCCCGAGAAGGGGTGGTGAAAAACTGTTTTTT. Residues: CASSPRRGGEKLFF. The chain has TRBV5-1 and TRBJ1-4; the D gene is possibly TRBD1 (5 bases). The CDR3 length is 14 residues. The germline V gene has CDR1 SGHRS and CDR2 YFSETQ. V lost 4 bases and J 7 bases, leaving 14 bases between the germline ends. Full variable domain (rest looked up from reference TRBV5-1 and TRBJ1-4): KAGVTQTPRYLIKTRGQQVTLSCSPISGHRSVSWYQQTPGQGLQFLFEYFSETQRNKGNFPGRFSGRQFSNSRSEMNVSTLELGDSALYLCASSPRRGGEKLFFGSGTQLSVL.